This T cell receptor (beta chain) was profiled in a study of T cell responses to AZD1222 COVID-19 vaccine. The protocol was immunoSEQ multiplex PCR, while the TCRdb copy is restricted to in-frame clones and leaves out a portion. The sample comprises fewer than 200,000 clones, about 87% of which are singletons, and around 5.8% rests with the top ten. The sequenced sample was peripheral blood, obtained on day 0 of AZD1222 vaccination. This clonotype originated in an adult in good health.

In DNA, the CDR3 is TGTGCCAGCAGAGGGTACTTGGCGGGAGCCTACAATGAGCAGTTCTTC. Translation gives CASRGYLAGAYNEQFF. The chain uses TRBV2 and TRBJ2-1, with 7 bases fitting TRBD2. Looked up from germline, CDR1 is SNHLY and CDR2 is FYNNEI. With 6 bases clipped from V and 2 bases from J, the junction kept 10 bases outside the gene matches. The CDR3 sequence is 16 residues long.